These T cell receptor beta chains were read from a single sample in a study of T cell responses to AZD1222 COVID-19 vaccine. Generated by immunoSEQ multiplex PCR, the TCRdb table keeps only in-frame clones and is missing some. This sample has tens of thousands of clones, with 70% to 90% found just once. The sequences come from peripheral blood, collected 28 days after the second AZD1222 dose. These receptors originate from an adult who received the AZD1222 COVID-19 vaccine. CDR3s include the opening cysteine and the closing phenylalanine or tryptophan. Each record gives: V gene, clone size, D gene, J gene, CDR3 length, CDR3 DNA, CDR3 protein. A D gene is named only where the DNA matches it firmly. Only some rows state a clone size, as once, few, many or a class for expanded clones.

v_call: TRBV4-2
clone_size: -
d_call: -
j_call: TRBJ2-7
cdr3_length: 14
cdr3_nt: TGTGCCAGCAGCCTTGCGGGCAGCTCCTACGAGCAGTACTTC
cdr3_aa: CASSLAGSSYEQYF

v_call: TRBV19
clone_size: -
d_call: -
j_call: TRBJ2-7
cdr3_length: 14
cdr3_nt: TGTGCCAGTAGTATTGATGCAGGTTCCTACGAGCAGTACTTC
cdr3_aa: CASSIDAGSYEQYF

v_call: TRBV11-2
clone_size: -
d_call: -
j_call: TRBJ2-1
cdr3_length: 15
cdr3_nt: TGTGCCAGCAGCTTCGGTTCGCTCTACAACAATGAGCAGTTCTTC
cdr3_aa: CASSFGSLYNNEQFF

v_call: TRBV4-2
clone_size: few
d_call: -
j_call: TRBJ2-7
cdr3_length: 16
cdr3_nt: TGTGCCAGCAGCCAAGAGGGTCGGGACCGTCGCGACGAGCAGTACTTC
cdr3_aa: CASSQEGRDRRDEQYF

v_call: TRBV5-1
clone_size: few
d_call: TRBD1
j_call: TRBJ2-1
cdr3_length: 15
cdr3_nt: TGCGCCAGCAGCTTGGAAGGGGGCCCCTACAATGAGCAGTTCTTC
cdr3_aa: CASSLEGGPYNEQFF

v_call: TRBV24-1
clone_size: -
d_call: -
j_call: TRBJ1-1
cdr3_length: 17
cdr3_nt: TGTGCCACCAGTGATTTTCGACGGGGTAGTATGAACACTGAAGCTTTCTTT
cdr3_aa: CATSDFRRGSMNTEAFF

v_call: TRBV19
clone_size: once
d_call: -
j_call: TRBJ1-1
cdr3_length: 13
cdr3_nt: TGTGCCAGTAGTATGCTATTCACCACTGAAGCTTTCTTT
cdr3_aa: CASSMLFTTEAFF

v_call: TRBV18
clone_size: -
d_call: TRBD2
j_call: TRBJ2-1
cdr3_length: 15
cdr3_nt: TGTGCCAGCTCACCGGGGAGCGGGAGGGCCAATGAGCAGTTCTTC
cdr3_aa: CASSPGSGRANEQFF

v_call: TRBV11-2
clone_size: -
d_call: -
j_call: TRBJ2-7
cdr3_length: 15
cdr3_nt: TGTGCCAGCAGCTTAAGCGGTTTCACGGGCTACGAGCAGTACTTC
cdr3_aa: CASSLSGFTGYEQYF

v_call: TRBV28
clone_size: -
d_call: TRBD1
j_call: TRBJ1-2
cdr3_length: 14
cdr3_nt: TGTGCCAGCAGTTTCTTTCAGGGGGAAGAGGGCTACACCTTC
cdr3_aa: CASSFFQGEEGYTF

v_call: TRBV6-5
clone_size: -
d_call: -
j_call: TRBJ2-3
cdr3_length: 14
cdr3_nt: TGTGCCAGCAGTCAGCGGCAAAGCACAGATACGCAGTATTTT
cdr3_aa: CASSQRQSTDTQYF

v_call: TRBV6-1
clone_size: -
d_call: -
j_call: TRBJ2-2
cdr3_length: 14
cdr3_nt: TGTGCCAGCAGTGAAGGACTAGACCCCGGGGAGCTGTTTTTT
cdr3_aa: CASSEGLDPGELFF

v_call: TRBV15
clone_size: once
d_call: TRBD1
j_call: TRBJ1-4
cdr3_length: 17
cdr3_nt: TGTGCCACCAGCAGCGGACAGGAAAGTGCAACTAATGAAAAACTGTTTTTT
cdr3_aa: CATSSGQESATNEKLFF

v_call: TRBV10-1
clone_size: -
d_call: TRBD1
j_call: TRBJ2-3
cdr3_length: 15
cdr3_nt: TGCGCCAGCAGTCGCGACAGGGGTTCCACAGATACGCAGTATTTT
cdr3_aa: CASSRDRGSTDTQYF

v_call: TRBV5-4
clone_size: -
d_call: -
j_call: TRBJ2-2
cdr3_length: 13
cdr3_nt: TGTGCCAGCAGCCGGGACACCACCGGGGAGCTGTTTTTT
cdr3_aa: CASSRDTTGELFF

v_call: TRBV9
clone_size: once
d_call: TRBD1
j_call: TRBJ1-3
cdr3_length: 13
cdr3_nt: TGTGCCAGCAGCGCCACAGGGGGGGACACCATATATTTT
cdr3_aa: CASSATGGDTIYF

v_call: TRBV7-9
clone_size: -
d_call: -
j_call: TRBJ1-1
cdr3_length: 13
cdr3_nt: TGTGCCAGCAGCGTGGGGATGAACACTGAAGCTTTCTTT
cdr3_aa: CASSVGMNTEAFF

v_call: TRBV3-1/TRBV3-2
clone_size: -
d_call: -
j_call: TRBJ1-6
cdr3_length: 16
cdr3_nt: TGTGCCAGCAGCCAAGATCCCTCTCGTCGTAATTCACCCCTCCACTTT
cdr3_aa: CASSQDPSRRNSPLHF

v_call: TRBV29-1
clone_size: -
d_call: TRBD2
j_call: TRBJ2-7
cdr3_length: 15
cdr3_nt: TGCAGCGTTGAAGATGAGCGGGAGACGTCCTACGAGCAGTACTTC
cdr3_aa: CSVEDERETSYEQYF

v_call: TRBV7-2
clone_size: -
d_call: -
j_call: TRBJ1-1
cdr3_length: 14
cdr3_nt: TGTGCCAGCAGCACCCGACGGGCCACGGGGGAAGCTTTCTTT
cdr3_aa: CASSTRRATGEAFF

v_call: TRBV27
clone_size: -
d_call: TRBD1
j_call: TRBJ1-2
cdr3_length: 14
cdr3_nt: TGTGCCAGCAGTCTCGGGACAGGGCACTATGGCTACACCTTC
cdr3_aa: CASSLGTGHYGYTF

v_call: TRBV6-1
clone_size: -
d_call: -
j_call: TRBJ2-7
cdr3_length: 14
cdr3_nt: TGTGCCAGCAGTGAAGAAGGGTTTTACCACGAGCAGTACTTC
cdr3_aa: CASSEEGFYHEQYF

v_call: TRBV2
clone_size: -
d_call: -
j_call: TRBJ1-2
cdr3_length: 15
cdr3_nt: TGTGCCAGCAGCCCGGCCAGGAGTCGTAATTATGGCTACACCTTC
cdr3_aa: CASSPARSRNYGYTF

v_call: TRBV18
clone_size: -
d_call: -
j_call: TRBJ1-4
cdr3_length: 14
cdr3_nt: TGTGCCAGCTCACCATCTCGAGGGGATGAAAAACTGTTTTTT
cdr3_aa: CASSPSRGDEKLFF

v_call: TRBV28
clone_size: -
d_call: TRBD1
j_call: TRBJ1-1
cdr3_length: 13
cdr3_nt: TGTGCCAGTGGACAGGGAGAGGGCACTGAAGCTTTCTTT
cdr3_aa: CASGQGEGTEAFF

v_call: TRBV7-9
clone_size: -
d_call: TRBD1
j_call: TRBJ1-6
cdr3_length: 15
cdr3_nt: TGTGCCAGCAGCGCCTTACAGGGGGGTAGTTCACCCCTCCACTTT
cdr3_aa: CASSALQGGSSPLHF

v_call: TRBV6-4
clone_size: medium-sized
d_call: -
j_call: TRBJ1-1
cdr3_length: 13
cdr3_nt: TGTGCCAGCAGTGACGGTGGAGACACTGAAGCTTTCTTT
cdr3_aa: CASSDGGDTEAFF

v_call: TRBV9
clone_size: -
d_call: TRBD1
j_call: TRBJ1-2
cdr3_length: 14
cdr3_nt: TGTGCCAGCAGCGACGGGACAGGGGGTTATGGCTACACCTTC
cdr3_aa: CASSDGTGGYGYTF

v_call: TRBV5-6
clone_size: -
d_call: -
j_call: TRBJ2-4
cdr3_length: 16
cdr3_nt: TGTGCCAGCAGCGGTGGGACTGGACTAGCCAAAAACATTCAGTACTTC
cdr3_aa: CASSGGTGLAKNIQYF

v_call: TRBV27
clone_size: -
d_call: TRBD2
j_call: TRBJ2-7
cdr3_length: 13
cdr3_nt: TGTGCCAGCAGTTCGCTAGCGGGGGACGAGCAGTACTTC
cdr3_aa: CASSSLAGDEQYF

v_call: TRBV18
clone_size: -
d_call: TRBD2
j_call: TRBJ2-3
cdr3_length: 14
cdr3_nt: TGTGCCAGCTCACCGGGGACTAGCGGGAATACGCAGTATTTT
cdr3_aa: CASSPGTSGNTQYF

v_call: TRBV20-1
clone_size: -
d_call: TRBD2
j_call: TRBJ2-7
cdr3_length: 14
cdr3_nt: TGCAGTGCTAGTTGGCTAGCGGGGGTTTACGAGCAGTACTTC
cdr3_aa: CSASWLAGVYEQYF

v_call: TRBV28
clone_size: once
d_call: -
j_call: TRBJ1-1
cdr3_length: 14
cdr3_nt: TGTGCCAGCAGTAATCCATGGGGGGCAAGCGAAGCTTTCTTT
cdr3_aa: CASSNPWGASEAFF

v_call: TRBV29-1
clone_size: once
d_call: TRBD1
j_call: TRBJ2-7
cdr3_length: 13
cdr3_nt: TGCAGCGTTGCGGCCCGACAGGGTTACGAGCAGTACTTC
cdr3_aa: CSVAARQGYEQYF

v_call: TRBV18
clone_size: once
d_call: TRBD2
j_call: TRBJ2-2
cdr3_length: 16
cdr3_nt: TGTGCCAGCTCACCTTATAGCGGGAGAAACACCGGGGAGCTGTTTTTT
cdr3_aa: CASSPYSGRNTGELFF

v_call: TRBV9
clone_size: once
d_call: -
j_call: TRBJ1-6
cdr3_length: 15
cdr3_nt: TGTGCCAGCAGCGCTTTGGGGGAGAATAATTCACCCCTCCACTTT
cdr3_aa: CASSALGENNSPLHF

v_call: TRBV25-1
clone_size: -
d_call: TRBD2
j_call: TRBJ2-7
cdr3_length: 13
cdr3_nt: TGTGCCACCCGGGGGACTACTGTATACGAGCAGTACTTC
cdr3_aa: CATRGTTVYEQYF

v_call: TRBV7-2
clone_size: -
d_call: -
j_call: TRBJ1-2
cdr3_length: 16
cdr3_nt: TGTGCCAGCAGTCCAATACAAACAGGGTTCAACTATGGCTACACCTTC
cdr3_aa: CASSPIQTGFNYGYTF

v_call: TRBV30
clone_size: -
d_call: TRBD1
j_call: TRBJ2-7
cdr3_length: 15
cdr3_nt: TGTGCCTGGAGTCCTTCCGGGACAGGGGCCTACGAGCAGTACTTC
cdr3_aa: CAWSPSGTGAYEQYF

v_call: TRBV9
clone_size: -
d_call: -
j_call: TRBJ1-4
cdr3_length: 16
cdr3_nt: TGTGCCAGCAGCGACCCACTCCAGGGGCCTAATGAAAAACTGTTTTTT
cdr3_aa: CASSDPLQGPNEKLFF

v_call: TRBV28
clone_size: -
d_call: -
j_call: TRBJ1-4
cdr3_length: 15
cdr3_nt: TGTGCCAGCACCCTGGTGGGGGCGGGTAGTGAAAAACTGTTTTTT
cdr3_aa: CASTLVGAGSEKLFF

v_call: TRBV7-9
clone_size: -
d_call: TRBD2
j_call: TRBJ2-3
cdr3_length: 15
cdr3_nt: TGTGCCAGCAGCTTAGTAGCGGGAGGGCCAGATACGCAGTATTTT
cdr3_aa: CASSLVAGGPDTQYF